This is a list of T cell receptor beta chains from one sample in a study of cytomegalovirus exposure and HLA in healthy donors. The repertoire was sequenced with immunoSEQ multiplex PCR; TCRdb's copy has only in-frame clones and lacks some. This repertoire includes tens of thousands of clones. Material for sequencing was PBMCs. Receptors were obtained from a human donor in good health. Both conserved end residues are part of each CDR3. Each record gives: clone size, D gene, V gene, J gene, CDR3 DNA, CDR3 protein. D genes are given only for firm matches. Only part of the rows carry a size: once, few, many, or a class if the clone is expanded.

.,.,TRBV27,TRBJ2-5,TGTGCCAGCAGTTTATCCCCTAGGGAGGCCCAGTACTTC,CASSLSPREAQYF
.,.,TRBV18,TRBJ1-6,TGTGCCAGCTCGGAAGCGGCCTATAATTCACCCCTCCACTTT,CASSEAAYNSPLHF
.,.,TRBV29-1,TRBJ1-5,TGCAGCGTTCTGGACAGTAGCAATCAGCCCCAGCATTTT,CSVLDSSNQPQHF
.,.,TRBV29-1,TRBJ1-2,TGCAGCGTTTCGACAGCTGAGCAATATGGCTACACCTTC,CSVSTAEQYGYTF
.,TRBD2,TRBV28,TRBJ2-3,TGTGCCACCGTGAGGGCGGGGGGAAGCACAGATACGCAGTATTTT,CATVRAGGSTDTQYF
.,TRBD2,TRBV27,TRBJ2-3,TGTGCCAGCAGTTTACGGCGGGGGGCGGGAGATACGCAGTATTTT,CASSLRRGAGDTQYF
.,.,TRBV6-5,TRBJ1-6,TGTGCCAGCAGTTACTCGGACAGTAAGAGTTCACCCCTCCACTTT,CASSYSDSKSSPLHF
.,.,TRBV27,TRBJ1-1,TGTGCCAGCAGCAAAACATCTCAGGGAGGTAGGACTGAAGCTTTCTTT,CASSKTSQGGRTEAFF
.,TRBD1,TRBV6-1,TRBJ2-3,TGTGCCAGCAGTGGGTGGACAGGGTCGATGGGAGATACGCAGTATTTT,CASSGWTGSMGDTQYF
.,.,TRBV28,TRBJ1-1,TGTGCCAGCAGGCAAGCAGGGAACACTGAAGCTTTCTTT,CASRQAGNTEAFF
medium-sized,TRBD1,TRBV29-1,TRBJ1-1,TGCAGCGTTCTGACAGGGAGCACTGAAGCTTTCTTT,CSVLTGSTEAFF
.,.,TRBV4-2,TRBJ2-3,TGTGCCAGCAGCCAAGATTACTCATTTTCCACAGATACGCAGTATTTT,CASSQDYSFSTDTQYF
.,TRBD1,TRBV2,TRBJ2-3,TGTGCCAGCAGGGTGGACAGGGGGTACCGAGATACGCAGTATTTT,CASRVDRGYRDTQYF
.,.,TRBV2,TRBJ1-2,TGTGCCAGCAGTGAGGGGGGAGCTAACTATGGCTACACCTTC,CASSEGGANYGYTF
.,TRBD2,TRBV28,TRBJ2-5,TGTGCCAGCAGTTTAGGGCTAGCGGGGGCCTCTCCTAAAGAGCCCCAGTACTTC,CASSLGLAGASPKEPQYF
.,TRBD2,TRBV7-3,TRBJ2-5,TGTGCCAGCAGCTTAGCGGGGGGGCGAGGGGGGACCCAGTACTTC,CASSLAGGRGGTQYF
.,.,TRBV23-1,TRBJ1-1,TGCGCCAGCAGTCATCGACAGGAGAACACTGAAGCTTTCTTT,CASSHRQENTEAFF
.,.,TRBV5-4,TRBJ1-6,TGTGCCAGCAGCTTCGACCGGAGCTCCTATAATTCACCCCTCCACTTT,CASSFDRSSYNSPLHF
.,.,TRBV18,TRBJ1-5,TGTGCCAGCTCACAGGGGAACGATCAGCCCCAGCATTTT,CASSQGNDQPQHF
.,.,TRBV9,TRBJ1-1,TGTGCCAGCAGCGAGGGACAGAACACTGAAGCTTTCTTT,CASSEGQNTEAFF
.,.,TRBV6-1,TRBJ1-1,TGTGCCAGCAGTCGGGGGTACACTGAAGCTTTCTTT,CASSRGYTEAFF
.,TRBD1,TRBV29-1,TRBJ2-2,TGCAGCGTTGACAGGGGGTTGGGTCCCGGGGAGCTGTTTTTT,CSVDRGLGPGELFF
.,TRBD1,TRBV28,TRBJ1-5,TGTGCCAGCAGACCGACAGGGAGTAATCAGCCCCAGCATTTT,CASRPTGSNQPQHF
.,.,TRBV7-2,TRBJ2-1,TGTGCCAGCAGTGCGGAGAGATACAATGAGCAGTTCTTC,CASSAERYNEQFF